Presented here are 22 T cell receptor beta chains from one specimen sequenced in a study of blood T cell repertoires in COVID-19. The table came from immunoSEQ multiplex PCR; TCRdb's copy has only in-frame clones and leaves some out. The data hold around 240,000 clones, with roughly 86% observed a single time. Sequencing used PBMCs or T cells enriched from blood (not recorded which). The origin of the receptors is a woman in her forties or fifties who had recovered from COVID-19.

This sequence joins TRBV28 and TRBJ2-5, with D perhaps matching TRBD2 (5 bases). The germline V gene has CDR1 MDHEN and CDR2 SYDVKM. Trimming took off 8 bases at V and 2 bases at J, with 12 bases between the two ends. This CDR3 spans 13 amino acids. This CDR3 reads CASGSGRQETQYF. The CDR3 DNA is TGTGCCAGCGGAAGCGGACGTCAAGAGACCCAGTACTTC.

The CDR3 DNA reads TGTGCCAGCAGCCTCAGGGGCGGGAGGCAACAAGAGACCCAGTACTTC. Residues: CASSLRGGRQQETQYF. The gene calls are TRBV11-2 and TRBJ2-5; the match to TRBD2 covers 8 bases. J was trimmed by 2 bases and V by 5 bases; bases with no gene match: 10. Germline CDR1 SGHAT, CDR2 FQNNGV. CDR3 length: 16 residues.

The rearrangement links TRBV7-2 to TRBJ1-4, with D uncertain. In germline, CDR1 is SGHTA, CDR2 FQGNSA. V lost 5 bases and J 3 bases, leaving 10 bases between the germline ends. The CDR3 has 14 amino acids. The chain's CDR3 is CASSPRGSNEKLFF. The CDR3, as DNA: TGTGCCAGCAGCCCCCGCGGCTCTAATGAAAAACTGTTTTTT.

The gene calls are TRBV9 and TRBJ2-1; 7 positions match TRBD1. Germline-derived CDR1 and CDR2 are SGDLS and YYNGEE. CDR3 length: 16 residues. V was clipped by 4 bases and J by 5 bases; unmatched bases: 12. CDR3 DNA sequence: TGTGCCAGCAGCAAACATATCGGGACAGAGAACAATGAGCAGTTCTTC. Its protein is CASSKHIGTENNEQFF.

In this sample, this clone turned up a few times. The gene calls are TRBV29-1 and TRBJ1-2; D might be TRBD1 (5 bases). Trimming left V 3 bases short and J 0 bases short, with 14 bases between. Germline CDR1 SQVTM, CDR2 ANQGSEA. The CDR3 totals 15 residues. The CDR3 DNA reads as TGCAGCGTTGATTGGGCAGGGAAAGCTAACTATGGCTACACCTTC. Translating it yields CSVDWAGKANYGYTF.

The gene calls are TRBV5-5 and TRBJ1-3; tentative D call: TRBD1 (6 bases). The length of the CDR3 is 16 residues. Germline CDR1 and CDR2: SGHKS and YYEKEE (reference sequence). V dropped 4 bases and J dropped 0 bases, with 14 bases sitting between them. The CDR3 sequence is CASSPIPRGSGNTIYF. The CDR3 bases are TGTGCCAGCAGCCCTATACCCAGGGGCTCTGGAAACACCATATATTTT.

The chain links TRBV19 to TRBJ1-1; 8 bases map to TRBD1. Germline CDR1 LNHDA, CDR2 SQIVND (reference sequence). J lost 4 bases, V lost 10 bases, and 11 bases had no gene match. The CDR3 length is 14 residues. CDR3 nucleotide sequence: TGTGCCACCAAGGACAGGGAAAGAATCACTGAAGCTTTCTTT. This codes for CATKDRERITEAFF.

The J gene is TRBJ1-1, the V gene TRBV18; TRBD1 matches at 8 bases. The CDR3 has 17 amino acids. Per the germline V gene, CDR1 is KGHSH and CDR2 is LQKENI. J was trimmed by 5 bases and V by 3 bases; bases with no gene match: 14. CDR3 amino acids: CASSPGTGSRRGTEAFF. CDR3 nucleotide sequence: TGTGCCAGCTCACCTGGGACAGGCTCCCGTCGAGGGACTGAAGCTTTCTTT.

A single count supports this clone. The chain has TRBV6-2 or TRBV6-3 and TRBJ2-7, with 7 bases identical to TRBD2. Germline CDR1 reads MNHEY; CDR2 reads SVGEGT. Germline trimming cut 6 bases from V and 3 bases from J; bases unmatched to any gene: 8. The CDR3 is 14 amino acids. DNA for the CDR3: TGTGCCAGCAGACCTAGCGGAACCTTCTACGAGCAGTACTTC. Translated: CASRPSGTFYEQYF.

As DNA, the CDR3 is TGTGCCAGCAGCAGGAAGACAGTCTGGGCTTTCTTT. This sequence encodes CASSRKTVWAFF. The rearrangement links TRBV25-1 to TRBJ1-1; D is possibly TRBD1 (5 bases). CDR3 length: 12 residues. Trimming left V 6 bases short and J 11 bases short, with 16 bases between. Germline V CDR1 and CDR2: MGHDK, SYGVNS.

CDR3 nucleotides: TGTGCCATCAGTCCAGGTGGGACTAGCCAAGAGACCCAGTACTTC. It translates to CAISPGGTSQETQYF. The chain employs TRBV10-3 and TRBJ2-5; 8 positions agree with TRBD2. The V segment lost 5 bases and the J segment 1 base; nucleotides outside the gene matches: 6. CDR1 and CDR2 from the germline V gene are ENHRY and SYGVKD. CDR3 length: 15 residues.

The rearrangement joins TRBV6-6 to TRBJ2-7; 7 nucleotides align to TRBD1. Germline V gene data show CDR1 as MNHNY and CDR2 as SVGAGI (reference sequence). V lost 11 bases, J lost 3 bases, and 10 bases stayed unmatched. The CDR3 spans 13 residues. The CDR3 DNA sequence: TGTGCCGGATCCTCTGGGACAGACTACGAGCAGTACTTC. Amino acids: CAGSSGTDYEQYF.

The chain uses TRBV5-1 and TRBJ1-6; 8 nucleotides match TRBD1. CDR1 and CDR2 from the germline V gene are SGHRS and YFSETQ. The CDR3 totals 16 residues. J was trimmed by 11 bases and V by 0 bases; bases with no gene match: 10. Written as DNA, the CDR3 is TGCGCCAGCAGCTTGGCCCCGCGCGACAGGGGTCCACCCCTCCACTTT. Its protein is CASSLAPRDRGPPLHF.

This chain links TRBV5-6 with TRBJ2-7; D perhaps matches TRBD2 (5 bases). The CDR3 consists of 14 residues. Germline CDR1 SGHDT, CDR2 YYEEEE. V lost 0 bases and J lost 6, with 13 bases in between. The CDR3 DNA reads as TGTGCCAGCAGCTTGGGGGAGCTGGCTCTCGAGCAGTACTTC. This sequence encodes CASSLGELALEQYF.

The chain couples TRBV28 to TRBJ1-6; 9 positions agree with TRBD1. V shed 6 bases and J 7 bases; nucleotides not matched to a gene: 4. The germline gives CDR1 MDHEN, CDR2 SYDVKM. The CDR3 is made up of 14 amino acids. Here the CDR3 reads CASSRTGANSPLHF. CDR3 in DNA: TGTGCCAGCAGCCGGACAGGGGCGAATTCACCCCTCCACTTT. Variable domain in full (rest from reference TRBV28 and TRBJ1-6): DVKVTQSSRYLVKRTGEKVFLECVQDMDHENMFWYRQDPGLGLRLIYFSYDVKMKEKGDIPEGYSVSREKKERFSLILESASTNQTSMYLCASSRTGANSPLHFGNGTRLTVT.

This sequence joins TRBV20-1 and TRBJ1-2; weak D call: TRBD1 (6 bases). Per the germline V gene, CDR1 is DFQATT and CDR2 is SNEGSKA (reference sequence). The CDR3 is 12 residues long. V shed 3 bases and J shed 6 bases, with 11 bases lying between them. The CDR3 DNA is TGCAGTGCTAGTACAGGGTCGGATGGCTACACCTTC. Residues: CSASTGSDGYTF.

The rearrangement links TRBV27 to TRBJ1-5; TRBD1 aligns across 7 bases. The CDR3 has 13 amino acids. The ends lost 5 bases at V and 7 bases at J; junction bases unmatched: 5. The V gene's germline CDR1 is MNHEY and CDR2 SMNVEV (reference sequence). The CDR3 sequence: CASSLTGVQPQHF. The DNA for the CDR3 is TGTGCCAGCAGTCTCACAGGGGTACAGCCCCAGCATTTT.

The genes are TRBV28 and TRBJ1-2, with D maybe TRBD1 (6 bases). Trimming removed 7 bases at V and 5 bases at J, with 14 bases between. CDR1 MDHEN and CDR2 SYDVKM come from the germline V gene. CDR3 length equals 13 residues. The chain's CDR3 is CASTQGRRYGYTF. CDR3 in DNA: TGTGCCAGCACACAGGGCAGAAGGTATGGCTACACCTTC.

V is TRBV7-6 and J is TRBJ1-2; D call uncertain. CDR3 length: 15 amino acids. CDR1 and CDR2 from the germline V gene are SGHVS and FNYEAQ. Trimming cost V 5 bases and J 4 bases, with 17 bases left between them. The CDR3 DNA follows: TGTGCCAGCAGCCCGCAAACAGACCCCGTCTATGGCTACACCTTC. Amino acid sequence: CASSPQTDPVYGYTF. Full variable domain (remainder filled in from reference TRBV7-6 and TRBJ1-2): GAGVSQSPRYKVTKRGQDVALRCDPISGHVSLYWYRQALGQGPEFLTYFNYEAQQDKSGLPNDRFSAERPEGSISTLTIQRTEQRDSAMYRCASSPQTDPVYGYTFGSGTRLTVV.

This chain joins TRBV27 and TRBJ1-5; TRBD1 matches at 7 bases. The CDR3 runs 13 residues. The V segment lost 5 bases and the J segment 7 bases; nucleotides outside the gene matches: 5. CDR1 and CDR2 (germline): MNHEY, SMNVEV (reference sequence). CDR3 bases: TGTGCCAGCAGTACCGACAGGGTCCAGCCCCAGCATTTT. Its protein product is CASSTDRVQPQHF.

The rearrangement joins TRBV18 to TRBJ2-3, with 9 bases identical to TRBD2. The J segment lost 0 bases and the V segment lost 1 base, leaving 5 bases of the junction unmatched. CDR3 length: 17 residues. Germline CDR1 KGHSH, CDR2 LQKENI. The CDR3 DNA sequence: TGTGCCAGCTCACCACGTCGGACTAGCGAGAGCACAGATACGCAGTATTTT. Residues: CASSPRRTSESTDTQYF.

This chain connects TRBV3-1 (or the pseudogene TRBV3-2) to TRBJ2-3, with 9 bases aligning to TRBD1. Germline-derived CDR1 and CDR2 are LGHDT and YNNKEL (reference sequence). The V segment lost 4 bases and the J segment 6 bases; nucleotides outside the gene matches: 5. This CDR3 has 14 amino acids. The CDR3 bases are TGTGCCAGCAGCCGGGGACAGGGCGGTGATACGCAGTATTTT. Its protein product is CASSRGQGGDTQYF.